These T cell receptor beta chains were read from a single sample in a study of identical twins. One entry per CDR3 protein results from TCRdb running MiXCR on the 5' RACE reads. The sample contains roughly 200,000 distinct CDR3 sequences, around 8% of which appear only once. The same data also went into a second study, on yellow fever vaccine responses in identical twins.

Sequencing input: memory (CD45RO+) T cells sorted from blood. These receptors came from a woman aged 18-29 years in good health. Each CDR3 is given without its conserved first and last residue.

v_gene,j_gene,CDR3aa
TRBV4-1,TRBJ2-3,ASSPVKGGKDTQY
TRBV10-3,TRBJ2-1,AISDRGNEQF
TRBV5-1,TRBJ2-4,ASSPLRLATENIQY
TRBV7-8,TRBJ2-1,ASGPALLSYNEQF
TRBV12-3/TRBV12-4,TRBJ1-1,ASSLIQGGEAF
TRBV12-3/TRBV12-4,TRBJ2-1,ASRTGPYNEQF
TRBV10-3,TRBJ2-1,AISPVSSGGYNEQF
TRBV28,TRBJ1-5,ASSSPPRAPGTQH
TRBV24-1,TRBJ2-5,ATSDFPKTGEETQY
TRBV18,TRBJ2-1,ASSPRGSSYNEQF
TRBV4-1,TRBJ2-3,ASSQSLSTDTQY
TRBV4-2,TRBJ2-4,ASSQDKGFAKNIQY
TRBV3-1,TRBJ1-1,ASSRGRAAF
TRBV4-2,TRBJ2-7,ASSQGSGGVHEQY
TRBV12-3/TRBV12-4,TRBJ1-6,ASSSHRETNSPLH
TRBV7-9,TRBJ2-1,ASSFRQGGNEQF
TRBV7-2,TRBJ1-5,ASSPMAGGNQPQH
TRBV12-3/TRBV12-4,TRBJ1-1,ASRRATGLNTEAF
TRBV7-9,TRBJ1-1,ASSSGLSTGETEAF
TRBV3-1,TRBJ2-1,ASSRDGGEQF
TRBV7-2,TRBJ2-1,ASSLAISGTSGGRKQF
TRBV29-1,TRBJ2-1,SVETSGGAVYEQF
TRBV29-1,TRBJ2-1,SVSLREQF
TRBV20-1,TRBJ2-1,SAAGTVRYEQF
TRBV20-1,TRBJ2-7,SAAAGGPPYEQY
TRBV10-3,TRBJ2-7,AISESTARGEQY
TRBV28,TRBJ2-3,ASSSSTGLEPDTQY
TRBV7-3,TRBJ2-2,ASSLKAPGQGAGELF
TRBV6-2/TRBV6-3,TRBJ1-1,ASSNRNTEAF